This TCR beta chain is from a study of blood T cell repertoires in COVID-19. This clone appeared a single time. Original methodology: The authors estimated nucleated cell counts from reference gene primer amplification. Sequenced by immunoSEQ multiplex PCR; TCRdb stores in-frame clones only, minus some. That table is the source of V, J and clone size, and D and trimming were worked out from the DNA. Of under 90,000 clones listed, roughly 76% are singletons. The V end was cut by 4 bases, the J end by 4 bases, with 12 bases between. CDR1 and CDR2 from the germline V gene are ENHRY and SYGVKD. This CDR3 contains 14 residues.

This clonotype originated in a woman of 80 years or more with active or convalescent COVID-19. Sample: peripheral blood. The rearrangement joins TRBV10-3 to TRBJ2-3; D is perhaps TRBD1 (6 bases). CDR3 DNA sequence: TGTGCCATCAGTGCACGCTCAGGGGCAGATACGCAGTATTTT. Translation: CAISARSGADTQYF.